The clone carrying this TCR beta chain came up once. Its target is unknown. The data stem from a study of T-cell reconstitution after alpha-beta-depleted transplantation in children. Study-level results: Expanded graft clones numbering several hundred reportedly gave rise to alpha-beta T cells about two months after transplant. TCRbeta diversity was high at day 60 in some patients (a result of surviving recipient T cells and thymic progenitors).

Germline V gives CDR1 MGHDK, CDR2 SYGVNS. Trimming at V came to 5 bases and at J to 3 bases, leaving 13 bases not matched to a gene. The CDR3 extends over 16 amino acids. Unique molecular identifiers were used to barcode this TCRbeta library. From the PCR reads, TCRdb called clonotypes with MiXCR, one entry per CDR3 protein. The sample shows approximately 500,000 distinct CDR3 sequences, roughly 30% of them seen only once. This TCR came from a boy under two years old with Wiskott-Aldrich syndrome, due to receive a stem cell transplant. Sequenced material: PBMCs, taken before TCRalphabeta/CD19-depleted stem cell transplant. This sequence joins TRBV25-1 and TRBJ2-7; 7 positions agree with TRBD1. The CDR3 nucleotides read TGTGCCAGCAGTCCTAACCCGGGACAGACTCTCTACGAGCAGTACTTC. Translating it yields CASSPNPGQTLYEQYF.